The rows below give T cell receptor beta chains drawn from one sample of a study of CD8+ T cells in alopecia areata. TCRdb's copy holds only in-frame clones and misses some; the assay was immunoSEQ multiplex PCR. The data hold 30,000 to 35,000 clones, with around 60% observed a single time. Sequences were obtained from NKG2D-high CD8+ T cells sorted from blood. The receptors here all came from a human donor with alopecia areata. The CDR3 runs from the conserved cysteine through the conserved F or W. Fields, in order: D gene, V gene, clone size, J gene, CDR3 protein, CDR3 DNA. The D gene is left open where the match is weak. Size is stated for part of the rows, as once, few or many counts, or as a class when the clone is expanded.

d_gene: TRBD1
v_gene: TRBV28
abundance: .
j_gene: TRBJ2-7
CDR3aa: CASRLPKQGAPYEQYF
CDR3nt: TGTGCCAGCAGGCTCCCTAAACAGGGGGCTCCCTACGAGCAGTACTTC

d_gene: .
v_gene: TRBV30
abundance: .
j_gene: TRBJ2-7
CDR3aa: CAWVPGVYEQYF
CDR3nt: TGTGCCTGGGTGCCAGGTGTATACGAGCAGTACTTC

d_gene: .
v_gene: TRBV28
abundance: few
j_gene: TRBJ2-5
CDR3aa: CASSLLGGGETQYF
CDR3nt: TGTGCCAGCAGCCTTCTGGGGGGCGGAGAGACCCAGTACTTC

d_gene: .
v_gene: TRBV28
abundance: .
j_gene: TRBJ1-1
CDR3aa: CASSFPAEAFF
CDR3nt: TGTGCCAGCAGTTTCCCAGCTGAAGCTTTCTTT

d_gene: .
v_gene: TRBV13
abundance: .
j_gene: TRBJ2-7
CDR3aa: CASSSGREFSYEQYF
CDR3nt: TGTGCCAGCAGCTCGGGGCGCGAGTTTTCCTACGAGCAGTACTTC

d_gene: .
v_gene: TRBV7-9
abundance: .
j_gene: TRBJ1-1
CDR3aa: CASSLVETGLANTEAFF
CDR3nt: TGTGCCAGCAGCTTAGTGGAGACAGGTTTAGCGAACACTGAAGCTTTCTTT

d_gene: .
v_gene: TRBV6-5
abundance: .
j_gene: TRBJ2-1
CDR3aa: CASSYLRGSSYNEQFF
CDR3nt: TGTGCCAGCAGTTACCTCCGGGGTAGTTCCTACAATGAGCAGTTCTTC

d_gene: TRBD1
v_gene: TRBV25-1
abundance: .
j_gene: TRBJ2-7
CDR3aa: CASSPFGTAYEQYF
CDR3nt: TGTGCCAGCAGTCCGTTCGGGACAGCTTACGAGCAGTACTTC

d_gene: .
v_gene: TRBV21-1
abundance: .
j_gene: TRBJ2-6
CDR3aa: CASSLQGDGANVLTF
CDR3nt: TGTGCCAGCAGCTTACAGGGTGACGGGGCCAACGTCCTGACTTTC

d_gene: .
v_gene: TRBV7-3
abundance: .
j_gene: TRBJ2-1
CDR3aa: CASSPGASWNEQFF
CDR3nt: TGTGCCAGCAGCCCCGGAGCGTCCTGGAATGAGCAGTTCTTC

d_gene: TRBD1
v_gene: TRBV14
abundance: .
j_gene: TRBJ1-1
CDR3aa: CASSPGQVNTEAFF
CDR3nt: TGTGCCAGCAGCCCGGGACAGGTGAACACTGAAGCTTTCTTT

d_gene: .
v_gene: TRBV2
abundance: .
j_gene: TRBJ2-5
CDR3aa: CASSEDSTLRTQYF
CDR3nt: TGTGCCAGCAGTGAGGACAGTACCTTGAGGACCCAGTACTTC

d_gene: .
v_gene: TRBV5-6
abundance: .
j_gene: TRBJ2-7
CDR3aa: CASSLGRNLLSGEQYF
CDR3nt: TGTGCCAGCAGCTTAGGTAGAAACCTATTATCTGGAGAGCAGTACTTC

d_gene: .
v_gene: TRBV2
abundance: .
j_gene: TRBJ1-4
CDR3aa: CASRLHTATNEKLFF
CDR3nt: TGTGCCAGCAGATTACATACTGCAACTAATGAAAAACTGTTTTTT

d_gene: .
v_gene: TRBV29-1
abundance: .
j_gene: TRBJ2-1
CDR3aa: CSVDGGSYNEQFF
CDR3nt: TGCAGCGTCGATGGGGGCTCCTACAATGAGCAGTTCTTC

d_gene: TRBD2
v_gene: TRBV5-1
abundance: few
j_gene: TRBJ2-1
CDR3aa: CASSYGGGMNNEQFF
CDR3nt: TGCGCCAGCAGCTACGGCGGGGGGATGAACAATGAGCAGTTCTTC

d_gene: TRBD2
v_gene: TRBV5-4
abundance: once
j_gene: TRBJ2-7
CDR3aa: CASSWKREETYEQYF
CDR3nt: TGTGCCAGCAGCTGGAAGCGGGAGGAAACCTACGAGCAGTACTTC

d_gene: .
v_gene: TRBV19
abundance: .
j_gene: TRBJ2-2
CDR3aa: CASDAGQSTGELFF
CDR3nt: TGTGCCAGTGACGCAGGACAGAGCACCGGGGAGCTGTTTTTT

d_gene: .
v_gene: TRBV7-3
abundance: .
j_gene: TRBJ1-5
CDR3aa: CASAFRRGNSNQPQHF
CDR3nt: TGTGCCAGCGCTTTCCGGAGAGGAAATAGCAATCAGCCCCAGCATTTT

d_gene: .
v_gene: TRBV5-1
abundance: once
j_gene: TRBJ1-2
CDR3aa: CASSLEVPGRGDGYTF
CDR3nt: TGCGCCAGCAGCTTGGAAGTGCCCGGCAGGGGTGATGGCTACACCTTC

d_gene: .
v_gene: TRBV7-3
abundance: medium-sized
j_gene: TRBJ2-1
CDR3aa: CASSLGGAINEQFF
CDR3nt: TGTGCCAGCAGTTTAGGGGGGGCCATCAATGAGCAGTTCTTC

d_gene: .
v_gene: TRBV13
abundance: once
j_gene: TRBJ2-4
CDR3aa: CASSLSGGADIQYF
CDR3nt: TGTGCCAGCAGCTTATCGGGGGGCGCGGACATTCAGTACTTC

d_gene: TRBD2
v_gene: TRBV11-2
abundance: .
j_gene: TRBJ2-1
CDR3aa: CASSLWGGGSYNEQFF
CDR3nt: TGTGCCAGCAGCTTATGGGGCGGGGGATCCTACAATGAGCAGTTCTTC

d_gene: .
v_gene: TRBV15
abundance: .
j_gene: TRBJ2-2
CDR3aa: CATSGGVGDTGELFF
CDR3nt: TGTGCCACCAGCGGGGGCGTTGGGGACACCGGGGAGCTGTTTTTT

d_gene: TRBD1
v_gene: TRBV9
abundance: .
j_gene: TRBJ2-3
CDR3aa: CASSPFRGQGVADTQYF
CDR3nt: TGTGCCAGCAGCCCCTTTCGTGGACAGGGGGTGGCAGATACGCAGTATTTT

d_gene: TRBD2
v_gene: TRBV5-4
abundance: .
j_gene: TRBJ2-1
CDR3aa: CASSPRLAGPSSYNEQFF
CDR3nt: TGTGCCAGCAGCCCGAGGCTAGCGGGTCCGAGCTCCTACAATGAGCAGTTCTTC